These 18 T cell receptor beta chains were sequenced from one sample in a study of blood T cell repertoires in COVID-19 (dated by TCRdb to the early 2020s). Library preparation was by the immunoSEQ multiplex PCR assay. The table was pulled from immuneACCESS by TCRdb, which kept in-frame rearrangements only. Such tables lose some clones; where checked, under half of the loss comes from unresolved V genes, and the rest has no known cause. The sample data list a few hundred thousand clones, and about 85% of these were observed just once. The ten largest clones represent 1.9% of the sample. Sequencing used peripheral blood. Every receptor here comes from a man aged 25 to 45 who had recovered from COVID-19.

This clone showed up just once. This chain uses TRBV2 with TRBJ1-5; D perhaps matches TRBD1 (6 bases). The germline gives CDR1 SNHLY, CDR2 FYNNEI. Trimming left V 4 bases short and J 4 bases short, with 14 bases between. The CDR3 length is 15 residues. Here the CDR3 DNA reads TGTGCCAGCAGTGTGGGGTGGCAGGGGAATCAGCCCCAGCATTTT. This gives the protein CASSVGWQGNQPQHF. The whole variable domain, filled in from reference TRBV2 and TRBJ1-5, reads EPEVTQTPSHQVTQMGQEVILRCVPISNHLYFYWYRQILGQKVEFLVSFYNNEISEKSEIFDDQFSVERPDGSNFTLKIRSTKLEDSAMYFCASSVGWQGNQPQHFGDGTRLSIL.

This clone was seen only a few times. The chain employs TRBV6-5 and TRBJ1-2; perhaps TRBD1 as D (5 bases). Germline CDR1 is MNHEY and CDR2 is SVGAGI. V was cut by 4 bases and J by 4 bases, with 7 bases left in between. The CDR3 runs 12 residues. The CDR3 DNA follows: TGTGCCAGCAGTTCGACAGCCTATGGCTACACCTTC. Translation gives CASSSTAYGYTF.

The chain couples TRBV10-2 to TRBJ1-1, with a tentative D call TRBD1 (5 bases). The CDR3 loop spans 13 amino acids. Trimming pared 8 bases from V and 4 bases from J, leaving 14 bases between. Germline V CDR1 and CDR2: WSHSY, SAAADI. CDR3 sequence reads: CASAGGTGTEAFF. The CDR3, as DNA: TGCGCCAGCGCGGGGGGTACAGGCACTGAAGCTTTCTTT.

Details on this clone: Other DNA sequences in this specimen translate into the identical CDR3. The chain combines TRBV7-9 with TRBJ2-2; 10 positions agree with TRBD1. V gave up 5 bases and J gave up 3 bases; unmatched junction bases: 3. The CDR3 consists of 15 residues. In germline, CDR1 is SEHNR, CDR2 FQNEAQ (reference sequence). This CDR3 is CASSPGTGDTGELFF. The CDR3 DNA is TGTGCCAGCAGCCCAGGGACAGGGGACACCGGGGAGCTGTTTTTT.

A single count supports this clone. The V and J genes are TRBV19 and TRBJ1-1; no clear D. With 5 bases removed from V and 11 bases from J, the gap between germline ends came to 12 bases. The CDR3 contains 11 residues. Germline assignment: CDR1 LNHDA and CDR2 SQIVND (reference sequence). The CDR3: CASSLGQWAFF. CDR3 DNA sequence: TGTGCCAGTAGTCTTGGCCAGTGGGCTTTCTTT.

The chain employs TRBV10-3 and TRBJ2-5; 7 bases line up with TRBD1. The germline V gene encodes CDR1 ENHRY and CDR2 SYGVKD. This CDR3 contains 14 residues. Trimming at V came to 0 bases and at J to 2 bases, leaving 0 bases not matched to a gene. The CDR3 loop is CAISESTGQETQYF. CDR3 sequence (DNA): TGTGCCATCAGTGAGTCGACAGGGCAAGAGACCCAGTACTTC.

The chain combines TRBV6-6 with TRBJ1-1; 10 bases are a match to TRBD1. Looked up from germline, CDR1 is MNHNY and CDR2 is SVGAGI (reference sequence). V was clipped by 4 bases and J by 4 bases; unmatched bases: 6. This CDR3 has 15 amino acids. The CDR3 DNA reads TGTGCCAGCAGTTCGGGACAGGGGTACGGCACTGAAGCTTTCTTT. The encoded protein is CASSSGQGYGTEAFF.

The chain recombines TRBV7-8 with TRBJ1-2; possibly TRBD1 for D (6 bases). Trimming pared 3 bases from V and 2 bases from J, leaving 10 bases between. The V gene's germline CDR1 is SGHVS and CDR2 FQNEAQ. This CDR3 region has 14 residues. CDR3 sequence: CASSLAGVNYGYTF. CDR3 coding DNA: TGTGCCAGCAGCTTGGCAGGGGTAAACTATGGCTACACCTTC.

This clone was counted a single time. The V and J genes are TRBV6-5 and TRBJ1-6, with D unclear. V lost 0 bases and J 4 bases, leaving 10 bases between the germline ends. Germline loops: CDR1 MNHEY, CDR2 SVGAGI. The CDR3 is 16 residues long. The DNA of the CDR3 is TGTGCCAGCAGTTACTCGAGTCCGGTTTATAATTCACCCCTCCACTTT. Translated, it gives CASSYSSPVYNSPLHF.

V is TRBV19 and J is TRBJ2-3, with D unclear. The V gene's germline CDR1 is LNHDA and CDR2 SQIVND (reference sequence). This CDR3 is built from 16 residues. Trimming pared 5 bases from V and 0 bases from J, leaving 15 bases between. CDR3 loop: CASSPRGSSSTDTQYF. CDR3 coding DNA: TGTGCCAGTAGTCCCCGCGGTAGTTCTAGCACAGATACGCAGTATTTT.

The V gene is TRBV6-6, the J gene TRBJ1-5, with D perhaps TRBD1 (5 bases). The ends were cut back, 0 bases at V and 5 bases at J, with 11 bases in the middle. The CDR3 consists of 15 residues. Germline CDR1 is MNHNY and CDR2 is SVGAGI (reference sequence). The CDR3 DNA is TGTGCCAGCAGTTACTCGACTCAAGGGGATCAGCCCCAGCATTTT. This translates into CASSYSTQGDQPQHF.

This sequence joins TRBV5-1 and TRBJ1-2; a possible D gene is TRBD1 (5 bases). Looked up from germline, CDR1 is SGHRS and CDR2 is YFSETQ. This CDR3 is 14 amino acids long. V was pared by 4 bases and J by 3 bases, with 13 bases between. CDR3 amino acids: CASSIERGDYGYTF. CDR3 nucleotide sequence: TGCGCCAGCAGCATAGAACGGGGGGACTATGGCTACACCTTC.

J is TRBJ2-3 and V is TRBV5-4; 16 bases line up with TRBD2. The V segment lost 4 bases and the J segment 4 bases; nucleotides outside the gene matches: 6. Germline lookup yields CDR1 SGHNT and CDR2 YYREEE (reference sequence). The CDR3 sequence is 17 residues long. CDR3 DNA sequence: TGTGCCAGCAGCCGCGGGACTAGCGGGGGGGCCGCAGATACGCAGTATTTT. Its protein product is CASSRGTSGGAADTQYF. Together with reference TRBV5-4 and TRBJ2-3, the CDR3 gives the full variable domain: ETGVTQSPTHLIKTRGQQVTLRCSSQSGHNTVSWYQQALGQGPQFIFQYYREEENGRGNFPPRFSGLQFPNYSSELNVNALELDDSALYLCASSRGTSGGAADTQYFGPGTRLTVL.

The chain carries TRBV12-3 or TRBV12-4 and TRBJ2-3; D remains unclear. This CDR3 spans 13 amino acids. V was clipped by 5 bases and J by 5 bases, with 11 bases between them. CDR3 DNA sequence: TGTGCCAGCAGTCTAAGACTCGGAGATACGCAGTATTTT. Amino acids: CASSLRLGDTQYF.

The CDR3 sequence is CASSLELDTEAFF. CDR3 coding DNA: TGTGCCAGCAGCCTAGAGCTGGACACTGAAGCTTTCTTT. This chain joins TRBV11-1 and TRBJ1-1; D unclear. The ends were cut back, 5 bases at V and 3 bases at J, with 10 bases in the middle. Germline-derived CDR1 and CDR2 are SGHAT and FQDESV (reference sequence). CDR3 length: 13 amino acids.

The J gene is TRBJ1-4, the V gene TRBV28, with D perhaps matching TRBD1 (6 bases). CDR1 MDHEN and CDR2 SYDVKM come from the germline V gene. The V end was cut by 3 bases, the J end by 5 bases, with 10 bases between. The CDR3 is 14 amino acids. The CDR3 here is CASSLVGQNEKLFF. DNA for the CDR3: TGTGCCAGCAGTTTGGTGGGACAAAATGAAAAACTGTTTTTT. Together with reference TRBV28 and TRBJ1-4, the CDR3 gives the full variable domain: DVKVTQSSRYLVKRTGEKVFLECVQDMDHENMFWYRQDPGLGLRLIYFSYDVKMKEKGDIPEGYSVSREKKERFSLILESASTNQTSMYLCASSLVGQNEKLFFGSGTQLSVL.

This clone was seen more than once but under ten times. V and J are TRBV7-3 and TRBJ2-2; TRBD2 matches 8 bases. The ends lost 3 bases at V and 5 bases at J; junction bases unmatched: 2. Per the germline V gene, CDR1 is SGHTA and CDR2 is FQGTGA. The CDR3 runs to 14 residues. The DNA for the CDR3 is TGTGCCAGCAGCTTGGCTAGCGGGACCGGGGAGCTGTTTTTT. As protein: CASSLASGTGELFF.

The V and J genes are TRBV2 and TRBJ2-5; TRBD1 agrees at 8 bases. The germline CDR1 and CDR2 sequences are SNHLY and FYNNEI. The CDR3 extends over 14 amino acids. Trimming cost V 6 bases and J 5 bases; bases outside gene matches: 8. CDR3 sequence: CASRGDRTRETQYF. The CDR3 coding sequence is TGTGCCAGCAGGGGGGACAGGACACGCGAGACCCAGTACTTC. The variable domain in full, with the rest retrieved from reference TRBV2 and TRBJ2-5, is EPEVTQTPSHQVTQMGQEVILRCVPISNHLYFYWYRQILGQKVEFLVSFYNNEISEKSEIFDDQFSVERPDGSNFTLKIRSTKLEDSAMYFCASRGDRTRETQYFGPGTRLLVL.